This is a list of T cell receptor beta chains from one sample in a study of T cell responses to AZD1222 COVID-19 vaccine. The data were produced by immunoSEQ multiplex PCR, yet TCRdb's version contains in-frame clones alone and is incomplete. Of about 190,000 clones in the sample, about 94% were seen once. The material sequenced was peripheral blood, taken on day 0 of AZD1222 vaccination. All receptors come from an adult in good health. CDR3s include the opening cysteine and the closing phenylalanine or tryptophan. A D gene is named only where the DNA matches it firmly. Clone sizes are given selectively: once, few, many, or a class where the clone is expanded.

clone_size,v_call,j_call,d_call,cdr3_nt,cdr3_aa
.,TRBV5-4,TRBJ1-1,.,TGTGCCAGCAGCTTGTTTCTGGACACTGAAGCTTTCTTT,CASSLFLDTEAFF
.,TRBV19,TRBJ2-5,.,TGTGCCAGTAGTCCTCGGGGAGGAGCGGGGACCCAGTACTTC,CASSPRGGAGTQYF
.,TRBV30,TRBJ1-2,.,TGTGCCTGGAGTCCGGACAGCGTCAACTATGGCTACACCTTC,CAWSPDSVNYGYTF
.,TRBV27,TRBJ2-7,TRBD2,TGTGCCAGCAGTTTGACTAGCGGCTCCTACGAGCAGTACTTC,CASSLTSGSYEQYF
.,TRBV28,TRBJ1-5,TRBD1,TGTGCCAGCAGGAAACAGGGGATAAATCAGCCCCAGCATTTT,CASRKQGINQPQHF
.,TRBV3-1/TRBV3-2,TRBJ2-7,.,TGTGCCAGCAGCTTGGTACGGGCGAGCGAGCAGTACTTC,CASSLVRASEQYF
.,TRBV19,TRBJ1-1,.,TGTGCCAGTAGTACCCCGCGGGGGACTTACACTGAAGCTTTCTTT,CASSTPRGTYTEAFF
once,TRBV30,TRBJ2-6,.,TGTGCCTGGAGTGAGGGACACTCTGGGGCCAACGTCCTGACTTTC,CAWSEGHSGANVLTF
.,TRBV10-1,TRBJ2-1,TRBD2,TGCGCCAGCAGTGAACGTATTAGCGGGAACAATGAACAGTTCTTC,CASSERISGNNEQFF
.,TRBV7-9,TRBJ2-7,TRBD2,TGTGCCAGCAGCCGGTCGAGCGGGAGCCCCGCCTACGAGCAGTACTTC,CASSRSSGSPAYEQYF
.,TRBV5-1,TRBJ2-7,.,TGCGCCAGCAGCTTTGGGGGGAACAGGGCTTACTACGAGCAGTACTTC,CASSFGGNRAYYEQYF
.,TRBV5-6,TRBJ2-3,TRBD2,TGTGCCAGCAGCCCTCGGGAGGGGACAGATACGCAGTATTTT,CASSPREGTDTQYF
.,TRBV27,TRBJ1-4,.,TGTGCCAGCAGTCCCCTTGGGGGGGGCGGTGAAAAACTGTTTTTT,CASSPLGGGGEKLFF
.,TRBV6-5,TRBJ2-7,TRBD1,TGTGCCAGCAGATCCGGGACAGGGGGTTACGAGCAGTACTTC,CASRSGTGGYEQYF
.,TRBV27,TRBJ2-7,.,TGTGCCAGCAGTTTAGTTTCGTCCTACGAGCAGTACTTC,CASSLVSSYEQYF
.,TRBV11-1,TRBJ2-3,.,TGTGCCAGCAGCCCCGAGGGCACAGATACGCAGTATTTT,CASSPEGTDTQYF
.,TRBV30,TRBJ1-5,TRBD1,TGTGCCTGGAGTGTACGAAGGACAGGCTATCAGCCCCAGCATTTT,CAWSVRRTGYQPQHF
.,TRBV10-3,TRBJ1-5,.,TGTGCCATCAGTTCAGGACTAGGGCCCCAGCATTTT,CAISSGLGPQHF
.,TRBV19,TRBJ1-5,.,TGTGCCAGCAACGCGCGGGGAAGGGGCAATCAGCCCCAGCATTTT,CASNARGRGNQPQHF
.,TRBV7-2,TRBJ1-6,.,TGTGCCAGCAGCTTAGGGACAGTTAATTCACCCCTCCACTTT,CASSLGTVNSPLHF
.,TRBV27,TRBJ1-4,.,TGTGCCAGCAGTTCCGAAGAAAAACTGTTTTTT,CASSSEEKLFF